A single sample is the source of the 30 T cell receptor beta chains below, sequenced in a study of blood T cell repertoires in COVID-19. Generated by immunoSEQ multiplex PCR, the TCRdb table keeps only in-frame clones and is missing some. This table has under 200,000 clones, almost 85% appearing once. The sequenced sample consisted of peripheral blood. The source of these receptors is a woman older than 75 with COVID-19, enrolled during active disease.

This clone occurred once. For the CDR3, the DNA is TGTGCCAGCAGCAGACTAGCGGGAGGGGGCCAAGAGACCCAGTACTTC. Translating gives CASSRLAGGGQETQYF. This chain connects TRBV5-6 to TRBJ2-5, with 14 bases matching TRBD2. CDR3 length equals 16 residues. The germline CDR1 and CDR2 sequences are SGHDT and YYEEEE. V trimming: 4 bases; J trimming: 1 base; junction bases outside the gene matches: 3.

The chain recombines TRBV18 with TRBJ1-1; no reliable D call. Per germline, CDR1 KGHSH and CDR2 LQKENI. The CDR3 extends over 15 amino acids. Trimming pared 0 bases from V and 2 bases from J, leaving 10 bases between. The CDR3 DNA reads as TGTGCCAGCTCACCACCGTACGGGGTTAACACTGAAGCTTTCTTT. Translated, it gives CASSPPYGVNTEAFF. The full variable domain, with the rest looked up from reference TRBV18 and TRBJ1-1, is NAGVMQNPRHLVRRRGQEARLRCSPMKGHSHVYWYRQLPEEGLKFMVYLQKENIIDESGMPKERFSAEFPKEGPSILRIQQVVRGDSAAYFCASSPPYGVNTEAFFGQGTRLTVV.

The CDR3 protein is CASNRDRGSGNTIYF. CDR3 in DNA: TGTGCCAGTAACCGGGACAGGGGCTCTGGAAACACCATATATTTT. The chain combines TRBV19 with TRBJ1-3; 10 nucleotides align to TRBD1. Germline V lookup: CDR1 LNHDA, CDR2 SQIVND (reference sequence). The trim removed 7 bases at V and 0 bases at J, leaving 3 bases unmatched. The CDR3 contains 15 residues.

The chain has TRBV6-6 and TRBJ1-1, with 11 bases matching TRBD1. The CDR3 is 14 residues long. The germline V gene encodes CDR1 MNHNY and CDR2 SVGAGI (reference sequence). Losses at the gene ends were 4 bases for V and 5 bases for J; bases not matched to a gene: 3. The CDR3: CASSSRDRGTEAFF. The CDR3, as DNA: TGTGCCAGCAGTTCGAGGGACAGGGGGACTGAAGCTTTCTTT.

The chain recombines TRBV6-5 with TRBJ1-1; D remains ambiguous. The V gene's germline CDR1 is MNHEY and CDR2 SVGAGI. With 2 bases removed from V and 8 bases from J, the gap between germline ends came to 6 bases. The CDR3 spans 11 residues. The CDR3 is CASSYGQEAFF. For the CDR3, the DNA is TGTGCCAGCAGTTACGGGCAGGAAGCTTTCTTT.

This chain links TRBV7-3 with TRBJ2-3; TRBD2 matches 12 bases. Germline assignment: CDR1 SGHTA and CDR2 FQGTGA. Trimming took 1 base from V and 1 from J; bases not matched to a gene: 3. This CDR3 contains 17 residues. The CDR3 DNA reads as TGTGCCAGCAGCTTAATGACTAGCGGGGGAGGCACAGATACGCAGTATTTT. It translates to CASSLMTSGGGTDTQYF. The whole variable domain, remainder taken from reference TRBV7-3 and TRBJ2-3, is GAGVSQTPSNKVTEKGKYVELRCDPISGHTALYWYRQSLGQGPEFLIYFQGTGAADDSGLPNDRFFAVRPEGSVSTLKIQRTERGDSAVYLCASSLMTSGGGTDTQYFGPGTRLTVL.

This clone was seen only a few times. The CDR3 reads CASRSWPLNTEAFF. The CDR3 DNA is TGTGCCAGTAGGTCGTGGCCGTTGAACACTGAAGCTTTCTTT. The V call is TRBV19, the J call TRBJ1-1; D uncertain. Germline values: CDR1 LNHDA, CDR2 SQIVND (reference sequence). The V end was cut by 6 bases, the J end by 0 bases, with 11 bases between. The CDR3 has 14 residues.

In its sample, this clone was seen once. The chain recombines TRBV7-2 with TRBJ2-3; TRBD1 agrees at 8 bases. CDR1 and CDR2 from the germline V gene are SGHTA and FQGNSA. The CDR3 sequence is 14 residues long. Trimming at V came to 5 bases and at J to 5 bases, leaving 6 bases not matched to a gene. The DNA of the CDR3 is TGTGCCAGCAGCATTGACAGGGGCCAAGATACGCAGTATTTT. Amino acids: CASSIDRGQDTQYF. The entire variable domain, with the rest obtained from reference TRBV7-2 and TRBJ2-3, is as follows: GAGVSQSPSNKVTEKGKDVELRCDPISGHTALYWYRQSLGQGLEFLIYFQGNSAPDKSGLPSDRFSAERTGGSVSTLTIQRTQQEDSAVYLCASSIDRGQDTQYFGPGTRLTVL.

The chain couples TRBV5-1 to TRBJ2-5; TRBD2 is a possible D gene (6 bases). The V gene lost 8 bases and the J gene lost 5 bases, with 16 bases spanning the gap. Germline values: CDR1 SGHRS, CDR2 YFSETQ. The CDR3 totals 13 residues. The CDR3 protein is CASGTPLGETQYF. The CDR3 DNA sequence: TGCGCCAGTGGGACTCCCTTGGGGGAGACCCAGTACTTC.

This clone has more than one count but fewer than ten. The chain uses TRBV11-2 and TRBJ1-1; D possibly corresponds to TRBD1 (6 bases). There are 13 residues in the CDR3. Trimming took off 4 bases at V and 10 bases at J, with 16 bases between the two ends. Looked up from germline, CDR1 is SGHAT and CDR2 is FQNNGV. The CDR3 DNA follows: TGTGCCAGCAGCTCCCAACAGGGAAAGCGAGCTTTCTTT. Its translation is CASSSQQGKRAFF.

The chain has TRBV28 and TRBJ2-3; 7 nucleotides agree with TRBD2. The germline V gene encodes CDR1 MDHEN and CDR2 SYDVKM. The junction had 5 bases not matched to a gene; V was cut back by 3 bases and J by 2 bases. The length of the CDR3 is 15 residues. The CDR3 region has the DNA TGTGCCAGCAGTTTTTGGCTAGCGGTCACAGATACGCAGTATTTT. Its translation: CASSFWLAVTDTQYF.

The chain has TRBV6-1 and TRBJ1-1; unclear D gene. V lost 3 bases to trimming and J lost 1 base, with 12 bases between them. The CDR3 is made up of 15 amino acids. Germline V CDR1 and CDR2: MNHNS, SASEGT. In DNA, the CDR3 is TGTGCCAGCAGTGATACGGGTCGGAAGAACACTGAAGCTTTCTTT. It codes for CASSDTGRKNTEAFF.

The V gene is TRBV2, the J gene TRBJ2-5; possible D gene TRBD1, 6 bases. Germline values: CDR1 SNHLY, CDR2 FYNNEI. This CDR3 region has 16 residues. V dropped 8 bases and J dropped 1 base, with 20 bases sitting between them. The CDR3 protein is CASDGTKLGVQETQYF. The CDR3 coding sequence is TGTGCCAGCGACGGGACAAAATTGGGGGTCCAAGAGACCCAGTACTTC. Complete variable domain (other parts from reference TRBV2 and TRBJ2-5): EPEVTQTPSHQVTQMGQEVILRCVPISNHLYFYWYRQILGQKVEFLVSFYNNEISEKSEIFDDQFSVERPDGSNFTLKIRSTKLEDSAMYFCASDGTKLGVQETQYFGPGTRLLVL.

The chain has TRBV14 and TRBJ2-7; D gene ambiguous. The CDR3 has 13 amino acids. The V gene lost 1 base and the J gene lost 2 bases, with 6 bases spanning the gap. Germline lookup yields CDR1 SGHDN and CDR2 FVKESK. CDR3 protein: CASSQALAYEQYF. CDR3 nucleotide sequence: TGTGCCAGCAGCCAAGCTTTAGCCTACGAGCAGTACTTC.

The chain couples TRBV7-7 to TRBJ2-1; TRBD2 aligns across 9 bases. The CDR3 has 18 residues. The germline gives CDR1 SSHAT, CDR2 FNYEAQ (reference sequence). Losses at the gene ends were 5 bases for V and 0 bases for J; bases not matched to a gene: 11. The CDR3 loop reads CASSQGLALRSSYNEQFF. The CDR3 nucleotides are TGTGCCAGCAGCCAAGGACTAGCGCTCCGAAGCTCCTACAATGAGCAGTTCTTC.

In this sample, this clone turned up once. The chain joins TRBV24-1 to TRBJ2-1; TRBD1 aligns across 7 bases. J lost 7 bases, V lost 4 bases, and 9 bases had no gene match. Germline V gene data show CDR1 as KGHDR and CDR2 as SFDVKD. This CDR3 region has 15 residues. CDR3 amino acids: CATSDGTVVGNEQFF. Here the CDR3 DNA reads TGTGCCACCAGTGACGGGACAGTAGTCGGAAATGAGCAGTTCTTC.

The rearrangement joins TRBV18 to TRBJ1-6; perhaps TRBD1 as D (5 bases). The V and J ends lost 0 bases and 4 bases respectively, with 10 bases between them. Per the germline V gene, CDR1 is KGHSH and CDR2 is LQKENI. The CDR3 has 16 amino acids. The CDR3 spells CASSPPLRGYNSPLHF. The CDR3 bases are TGTGCCAGCTCACCACCTCTCCGGGGGTATAATTCACCCCTCCACTTT.

The chain carries TRBV2 and TRBJ2-7; 8 bases match TRBD2. The CDR3 is 13 residues long. Germline lookup yields CDR1 SNHLY and CDR2 FYNNEI. J gave up 2 bases and V 7 bases, and 4 bases lay outside the gene matches. The CDR3 nucleotides are TGTGCCAGCAAGGCGGGAGGCCCCTACGAGCAGTACTTC. Its translation is CASKAGGPYEQYF.

V usage is TRBV7-9 and J usage is TRBJ2-3; TRBD2 agrees at 8 bases. Per the germline V gene, CDR1 is SEHNR and CDR2 is FQNEAQ (reference sequence). The J segment lost 15 bases and the V segment lost 2 bases, leaving 7 bases of the junction unmatched. This CDR3 comprises 12 residues. CDR3 nucleotides: TGTGCCAGCAGCTTAATGACGGGAGGGGCATATTTT. It specifies CASSLMTGGAYF. Full variable domain (rest looked up from reference TRBV7-9 and TRBJ2-3): DTGVSQNPRHKITKRGQNVTFRCDPISEHNRLYWYRQTLGQGPEFLTYFQNEAQLEKSRLLSDRFSAERPKGSFSTLEIQRTEQGDSAMYLCASSLMTGGAYFGPGTRLTVL.

This clone was found a few times. The CDR3 is CASSYSAVTNQPQHF. The CDR3, as DNA: TGTGCCAGCAGTTACTCCGCGGTTACTAATCAGCCCCAGCATTTT. This chain uses TRBV6-2 or TRBV6-3 with TRBJ1-5, with D uncertain. The V end was cut by 0 bases, the J end by 4 bases, with 10 bases between. This CDR3 is 15 amino acids long. Germline CDR1 MNHEY, CDR2 SVGEGT.

V gene TRBV30 combines with J gene TRBJ1-3; the match to TRBD1 covers 8 bases. Germline V gives CDR1 GTSNPN, CDR2 SVGIG (reference sequence). This CDR3 region has 14 residues. V lost 5 bases to trimming and J lost 7 bases; unmatched junction nucleotides: 10. This CDR3 is CAWCADRARNTIYF. The CDR3 DNA is TGTGCCTGGTGTGCGGACAGGGCGCGTAACACCATATATTTT.

This rearrangement joins TRBV11-3 to TRBJ2-1, with TRBD1 identical over 9 bases. Germline CDR1 and CDR2: SGHNT and YENEEA. The CDR3 covers 16 residues. The ends lost 2 bases at V and 7 bases at J; junction bases unmatched: 9. CDR3 protein: CASSLNRDRAYNEQFF. For the CDR3, the DNA is TGTGCCAGCAGCTTAAACCGGGACAGGGCTTATAATGAGCAGTTCTTC.

The chain uses TRBV18 and TRBJ1-5, with TRBD1 matching 10 bases. Germline trimming cut 4 bases from V and 4 bases from J; bases unmatched to any gene: 7. Germline CDR1 reads KGHSH; CDR2 reads LQKENI. This CDR3 spans 16 amino acids. In nucleotides, the CDR3 is TGTGCCAGCTCACAACGACAGGGGGCTAGAAATCAGCCCCAGCATTTT. It translates to CASSQRQGARNQPQHF.

This chain links TRBV10-3 with TRBJ1-2; TRBD1 matches 8 bases. This CDR3 spans 12 amino acids. J was trimmed by 7 bases and V by 8 bases; bases with no gene match: 6. CDR1 and CDR2 from the germline V gene are ENHRY and SYGVKD. CDR3: CAIPTGDFGYTF. The DNA for the CDR3 is TGTGCCATCCCGACAGGGGACTTTGGCTACACCTTC.

The chain combines TRBV7-9 with TRBJ1-5, with 9 bases matching TRBD1. Germline V gives CDR1 SEHNR, CDR2 FQNEAQ (reference sequence). The CDR3 consists of 15 residues. The J segment lost 5 bases and the V segment lost 5 bases, leaving 7 bases of the junction unmatched. In DNA, the CDR3 is TGTGCCAGCAGCCCCAGGGGGACAGGGCATCAGCCCCAGCATTTT. Encoded protein: CASSPRGTGHQPQHF.

This clone was detected only once. The chain joins TRBV6-5 to TRBJ1-5; possibly TRBD1 for D (5 bases). The CDR3 is 15 amino acids. Germline V gives CDR1 MNHEY, CDR2 SVGAGI. V lost 6 bases, J lost 1 base, and 13 bases lay in between. CDR3 sequence: CASSVSGGSNQPQHF. CDR3 in DNA: TGTGCCAGCAGCGTATCTGGGGGGAGCAATCAGCCCCAGCATTTT.

This clone was observed once. The chain has TRBV19 and TRBJ2-6, with D uncertain. This CDR3 is built from 14 residues. CDR1 is LNHDA, CDR2 SQIVND, per germline (reference sequence). Trimming removed 3 bases at V and 4 bases at J, with 7 bases between. The CDR3 spells CASSIGPGANVLTF. The CDR3 region has the DNA TGTGCCAGTAGTATTGGCCCGGGGGCCAACGTCCTGACTTTC.

The chain recombines TRBV19 with TRBJ1-1, with TRBD1 matching over 7 bases. This CDR3 has 12 residues. Trimming cost V 5 bases and J 8 bases; bases outside gene matches: 5. In germline, CDR1 is LNHDA, CDR2 SQIVND (reference sequence). The DNA for the CDR3 is TGTGCCAGTAGTTTTTCACAGGGGGAAGCTTTCTTT. Translation: CASSFSQGEAFF.

The chain is built from TRBV6-5 and TRBJ2-5; 8 nucleotides match TRBD1. The V segment lost 5 bases and the J segment 2 bases; nucleotides outside the gene matches: 4. The V gene's germline CDR1 is MNHEY and CDR2 SVGAGI. This CDR3 is built from 14 residues. CDR3 coding DNA: TGTGCCAGCAGTAAGAGACAGGGGCAAGAGACCCAGTACTTC. It codes for CASSKRQGQETQYF.

V gene TRBV5-8 combines with J gene TRBJ1-3; D remains unclear. CDR1 is SGHTS, CDR2 YDEGEE, per germline. CDR3 size: 15 residues. The germline V and J ends were trimmed by 1 base and 0 bases, with 8 bases remaining between them. CDR3 in DNA: TGTGCCAGCAGCTTGCTGCGATCCTCTGGAAACACCATATATTTT. Amino acids: CASSLLRSSGNTIYF.